This entry describes one TCR beta chain. The method was immunoSEQ multiplex PCR; TCRdb's version includes in-frame clones alone and lacks a portion of them. This table has some 700,000 clones, more than 75% appearing once. Unmatched junction bases numbered 8, after V lost 1 base and J lost 3 bases. Germline-derived CDR1 and CDR2 are SGHAT and FQNNGV. This CDR3 contains 16 residues. The source of the sample is a study of shared T cell receptors in the human thymus. The same data also contributed to another study, on human thymus T cells. That work adds: Having corrective surgery for congenital heart defects, healthy Finnish infants were the ones who donated. Resections from corrective heart surgery provided thymus tissue. Thymic and blood repertoires appeared to show biased V and J gene usage.

Sequences were obtained from thymocytes. This clonotype was obtained from a boy less than two years old with a congenital heart defect. The gene calls are TRBV11-2 and TRBJ2-7, with 8 positions matching TRBD2. The CDR3 protein is CASSLGAGTRVYEQYF. The CDR3 DNA is TGTGCCAGCAGCTTAGGGGCCGGGACTAGGGTCTACGAGCAGTACTTC.